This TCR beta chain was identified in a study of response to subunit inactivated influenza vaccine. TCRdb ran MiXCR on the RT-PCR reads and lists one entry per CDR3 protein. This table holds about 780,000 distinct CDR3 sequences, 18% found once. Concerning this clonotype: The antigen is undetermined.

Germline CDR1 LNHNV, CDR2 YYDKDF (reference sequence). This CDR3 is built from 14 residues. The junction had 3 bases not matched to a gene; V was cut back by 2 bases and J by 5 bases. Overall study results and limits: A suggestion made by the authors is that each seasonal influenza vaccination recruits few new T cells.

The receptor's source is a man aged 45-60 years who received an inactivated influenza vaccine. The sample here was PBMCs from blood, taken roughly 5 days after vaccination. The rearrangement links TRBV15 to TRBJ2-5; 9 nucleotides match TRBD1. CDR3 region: CATSRTGQGETQYF. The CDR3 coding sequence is TGTGCCACCAGCAGAACAGGACAGGGGGAGACCCAGTACTTC. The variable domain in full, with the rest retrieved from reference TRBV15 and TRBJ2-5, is DAMVIQNPRYQVTQFGKPVTLSCSQTLNHNVMYWYQQKSSQAPKLLFHYYDKDFNNEADTPDNFQSRRPNTSFCFLDIRSPGLGDTAMYLCATSRTGQGETQYFGPGTRLLVL.